These 20 T cell receptor beta chains were all obtained from the same sample, sequenced in a study of T cells in Graves' hyperthyroidism and ophthalmopathy. TCR beta CDR3 regions were amplified from RNA. The study used the HTBI primer set for a first-round RT-PCR of the TCR CDR3. TCRdb reprocessed the multiplex PCR reads via MiXCR and lists one record per CDR3 protein. Of about 410,000 distinct CDR3 sequences in the sample, approximately 15% are singletons; the top ten hold less than 15%. The source material was blood. Receptor source: a man between 18 and 29 years old with Graves' ophthalmopathy.

This clonotype was picked up many times. The genes are TRBV2 and TRBJ2-5, with 11 bases that match TRBD2. This CDR3 spans 12 amino acids. From germline, CDR1 is SNHLY and CDR2 FYNNEI. V trimming: 3 bases; J trimming: 12 bases; junction bases outside the gene matches: 3. The CDR3 region is CASSDQLAGEYF. The CDR3 bases are TGTGCCAGCAGTGACCAACTAGCGGGGGAGTACTTC.

This clonotype has a single count. The junction shows a germline mismatch at one end, possibly a read error. The chain uses TRBV27 and TRBJ2-2, with 10 bases aligning to TRBD1. The CDR3 contains 17 residues. CDR1 and CDR2 (germline): MNHEY, SMNVEV (reference sequence). The CDR3 loop is CAGSLKAGQGTTGELFF. Written as DNA, the CDR3 is TGTGCCGGCAGTTTAAAGGCGGGACAGGGGACCACCGGGGAGCTGTTTTTT.

This clonotype was counted ten times or more. The V call is TRBV12-3 or TRBV12-4, the J call TRBJ2-3; the match to TRBD1 covers 9 bases. CDR3 length equals 17 residues. V lost 7 bases and J lost 5; bases outside the gene matches: 16. This CDR3 reads CASTHLPGQGLIDTQYF. DNA of the CDR3: TGTGCCAGCACGCACTTGCCGGGACAGGGCCTGATAGATACGCAGTATTTT.

This clonotype showed up many times. V is TRBV5-1 and J is TRBJ2-7; the D gene could be TRBD1 or TRBD2 (5 bases each). CDR1 SGHRS and CDR2 YFSETQ come from the germline V gene. The CDR3 has 16 amino acids. Trimming took 0 bases from V and 7 from J, leaving 20 bases between them. CDR3 loop: CASSLGGDGVDLEQYF. CDR3 nucleotides: TGCGCCAGCAGCTTGGGAGGGGACGGGGTTGATTTAGAGCAGTACTTC.

In this sample, this clonotype turned up a few times. V gene TRBV6-5 combines with J gene TRBJ1-4, with D unresolved. Deletions cut 7 bases from V and 5 bases from J, with 11 bases between. CDR3 length: 13 residues. Germline CDR1 is MNHEY and CDR2 is SVGAGI. CDR3 coding DNA: TGTGCCAGCATTAGGTCTTCAAATGAAAAACTGTTTTTT. Encoded protein: CASIRSSNEKLFF.

This clonotype was seen ten or more times. This chain joins TRBV3-1 and TRBJ1-4; 7 nucleotides align to TRBD1. The CDR3 runs to 15 residues. Germline V lookup: CDR1 LGHDT, CDR2 YNNKEL (reference sequence). V shed 5 bases and J 7 bases; nucleotides not matched to a gene: 10. CDR3 residues: CASSYRRGEGEKLFF. The CDR3 DNA reads as TGTGCCAGCAGCTACCGCAGGGGGGAAGGTGAAAAACTGTTTTTT.

The chain joins TRBV20-1 to TRBJ2-7; D perhaps matches TRBD2 (6 bases). The ends were cut back, 6 bases at V and 5 bases at J, with 20 bases in the middle. This CDR3 comprises 14 residues. Germline CDR1 DFQATT, CDR2 SNEGSKA (reference sequence). The CDR3 loop is CSASWRARQHEQYF. The CDR3 bases are TGCAGTGCCTCCTGGAGGGCCCGCCAGCACGAGCAGTACTTC.

This clonotype was detected ten times or more. CDR3 in amino acids: CASSLVAGAGYTF. Here the CDR3 DNA reads TGTGCCAGCAGCTTGGTGGCTGGGGCTGGCTACACCTTC. This sequence joins TRBV5-6 and TRBJ1-2; D perhaps matches TRBD1 (5 bases). Germline V gene lookup returns CDR1 SGHDT and CDR2 YYEEEE. This CDR3 is built from 13 residues. V gave up 0 bases and J gave up 7 bases, with 10 bases separating them.

The chain is built from TRBV19 and TRBJ2-7, with 15 nucleotides matching TRBD2. This CDR3 is 17 amino acids long. The ends lost 0 bases at V and 6 bases at J; junction bases unmatched: 6. Germline CDR1 LNHDA, CDR2 SQIVND (reference sequence). The CDR3 region has the DNA TGTGCCAGTAGTATAGACATGTGGACTAGCGGGGGGGCCGAGCAGTACTTC. It yields the protein CASSIDMWTSGGAEQYF.

The chain couples TRBV5-6 to TRBJ2-3, with D possibly being TRBD2 (6 bases). V gave up 3 bases and J gave up 3 bases, with 11 bases separating them. The germline V gene encodes CDR1 SGHDT and CDR2 YYEEEE. CDR3 size: 14 residues. The DNA of the CDR3 is TGTGCCAGCAGCTATCAGACTAGTACAGATACGCAGTATTTT. It specifies CASSYQTSTDTQYF.

This clonotype has a count of ten or more. The gene calls are TRBV20-1 and TRBJ2-7, with D perhaps matching TRBD1 (5 bases). Germline CDR1 is DFQATT and CDR2 is SNEGSKA (reference sequence). Deletions cut 5 bases from V and 2 bases from J, with 16 bases between. The CDR3 extends over 14 amino acids. CDR3 in DNA: TGCAGTGCTCCTCACCCTGGACAAACCTACGAGCAGTACTTC. It specifies CSAPHPGQTYEQYF.

This clonotype has a count of ten or more. V gene TRBV30 combines with J gene TRBJ1-1; TRBD1 is a possible D gene (5 bases). The CDR3 runs to 14 residues. Trimming removed 6 bases at V and 0 bases at J, with 14 bases between. CDR1 and CDR2 (germline): GTSNPN, SVGIG (reference sequence). DNA of the CDR3: TGTGCCTGTTCCACAGGTTTTGTGAACACTGAAGCTTTCTTT. This sequence encodes CACSTGFVNTEAFF.

This clonotype was seen repeatedly, ten times or more. The chain uses TRBV30 and TRBJ2-7, with 10 bases aligning to TRBD2. Trimming removed 5 bases from V and 2 bases from J; junction bases left unmatched: 6. CDR1 is GTSNPN and CDR2 is SVGIG in the germline V gene (reference sequence). The CDR3 has 14 residues. The CDR3 spells CAWSGTSVTYEQYF. CDR3 bases: TGTGCCTGGTCCGGGACTAGCGTAACCTACGAGCAGTACTTC.

This clonotype has a count of ten or more. This sequence joins TRBV11-2 and TRBJ2-7, with D tentatively TRBD2 (6 bases). The CDR3 loop spans 14 amino acids. CDR1 and CDR2 from the germline V gene are SGHAT and FQNNGV. The germline V and J ends were trimmed by 3 bases and 3 bases, with 12 bases remaining between them. The CDR3: CASSLGGEGYEQYF. The CDR3 DNA reads TGTGCCAGCAGCTTGGGAGGCGAGGGCTACGAGCAGTACTTC. The whole variable domain, remainder taken from reference TRBV11-2 and TRBJ2-7, is EAGVAQSPRYKIIEKRQSVAFWCNPISGHATLYWYQQILGQGPKLLIQFQNNGVVDDSQLPKDRFSAERLKGVDSTLKIQPAKLEDSAVYLCASSLGGEGYEQYFGPGTRLTVT.

V and J are TRBV7-2 and TRBJ1-6; no firm D call. This CDR3 is built from 14 residues. Trimming removed 8 bases from V and 7 bases from J, with 15 bases in between. CDR1 SGHTA and CDR2 FQGNSA come from the germline V gene. CDR3 nucleotide sequence: TGTGCCAGCCAGAGTTGGTCGTTCAATTCACCCCTCCACTTT. Amino acid sequence: CASQSWSFNSPLHF.

This chain uses TRBV9 with TRBJ2-1; 7 nucleotides line up with TRBD2. Germline CDR1 reads SGDLS; CDR2 reads YYNGEE. The CDR3 consists of 16 residues. With V trimmed by 1 base and J by 6 bases, 10 bases remained unmatched. The CDR3 here is CASSVSWEGRSNEQFF. For the CDR3, the DNA is TGTGCCAGCAGCGTAAGTTGGGAGGGCCGTAGCAATGAGCAGTTCTTC.

J is TRBJ1-1 and V is TRBV6-4; tentatively, D is TRBD1 (5 bases). Germline V CDR1 and CDR2: MRHNA, SNTAGT. V lost 10 bases and J 7 bases, leaving 16 bases between the germline ends. This CDR3 has 12 amino acids. CDR3 residues: CAISTRDHEAFF. The CDR3 region has the DNA TGTGCCATCAGCACCCGGGACCATGAAGCTTTCTTT.

In this sample, this clonotype turned up once. This chain connects TRBV11-2 to TRBJ2-1, with 9 positions matching TRBD2. Germline loops: CDR1 SGHAT, CDR2 FQNNGV. J lost 2 bases, V lost 1 base, and 9 bases had no gene match. The CDR3 totals 18 residues. The CDR3 loop reads CASSLAASGIRAYNEQFF. The CDR3 DNA follows: TGTGCCAGCAGCTTAGCGGCTAGCGGGATCAGGGCCTACAATGAGCAGTTCTTC.

V and J are TRBV12-3 or TRBV12-4 and TRBJ2-1, with D tentatively TRBD2 (7 bases). Trimming cost V 7 bases and J 4 bases, with 14 bases left between them. This CDR3 spans 14 amino acids. CDR3 amino acids: CASKRRGQYNEQFF. CDR3 nucleotide sequence: TGTGCCAGCAAGCGGCGGGGGCAGTACAATGAGCAGTTCTTC.

This clonotype showed up just a few times. The junction shows a germline mismatch at one end, possibly a read error. CDR3 region: CASFTSQGAYSYTF. DNA of the CDR3: TGTGCCAGCTTCACCAGTCAGGGGGCCTATAGCTACACCTTC. V usage is TRBV18 and J usage is TRBJ1-2; 8 nucleotides align to TRBD1. The CDR3 extends over 14 amino acids. From germline, CDR1 is KGHSH and CDR2 LQKENI.